Following are 8 T cell receptor beta chains from one sample sequenced in a study of blood T cell repertoires in COVID-19. Some clones are missing from TCRdb's copy, which holds only in-frame ones; the method was immunoSEQ multiplex PCR. The sample has approximately 440,000 clones; roughly 87% are singletons. The material sequenced was PBMCs or T cells enriched from blood (not recorded which). Receptors originate from a man younger than 35 who had recovered from COVID-19.

The rearrangement uses TRBV4-1 and TRBJ1-5; 8 bases are shared with TRBD1. The CDR3 is 19 amino acids. V dropped 3 bases and J dropped 3; count of bases not matched to a gene: 16. Germline V gene sequence: CDR1 MGHRA, CDR2 YSYEKL. CDR3 nucleotides: TGCGCCAGCAGCCAGTTTATCTTCGCAGGGGGCTCTTACAATCAGCCCCAGCATTTT. It translates to CASSQFIFAGGSYNQPQHF.

The chain links TRBV29-1 to TRBJ2-7; 12 positions match TRBD2. Trimming cost V 4 bases and J 3 bases; bases outside gene matches: 1. There are 13 residues in the CDR3. Germline V CDR1 and CDR2: SQVTM, ANQGSEA. The CDR3 sequence: CSVGTSGNYEQYF. The CDR3 DNA reads TGCAGCGTTGGGACTAGCGGGAACTACGAGCAGTACTTC.

The chain combines TRBV5-5 with TRBJ2-7; TRBD2 is a possible D gene (5 bases). Looked up from germline, CDR1 is SGHKS and CDR2 is YYEKEE (reference sequence). The CDR3 covers 15 residues. Trimming shortened V by 4 bases and J by 5 bases, and 19 bases separated the two germline ends. CDR3 protein: CASSSLKGSGNEQYF. DNA for the CDR3: TGTGCCAGCAGCAGCCTGAAGGGTTCGGGAAACGAGCAGTACTTC. The full variable domain, rest sourced from reference TRBV5-5 and TRBJ2-7, is DAGVTQSPTHLIKTRGQQVTLRCSPISGHKSVSWYQQVLGQGPQFIFQYYEKEERGRGNFPDRFSARQFPNYSSELNVNALLLGDSALYLCASSSLKGSGNEQYFGPGTRLTVT.

The rearrangement uses TRBV10-3 and TRBJ2-3, with 9 nucleotides matching TRBD2. From germline, CDR1 is ENHRY and CDR2 SYGVKD. V lost 7 bases, J lost 3 bases, and 14 bases stayed unmatched. The CDR3 runs 17 residues. As DNA, the CDR3 is TGTGCCATCACCAATCCCCGTAGCGGGAGAGGAACAGATACGCAGTATTTT. Translation: CAITNPRSGRGTDTQYF.

The J gene is TRBJ2-3, the V gene TRBV5-4, with D possibly matching TRBD2 (6 bases). CDR3 length: 16 amino acids. Germline CDR1 reads SGHNT; CDR2 reads YYREEE (reference sequence). V was trimmed by 7 bases and J by 0 bases, leaving 18 bases between them. In nucleotides, the CDR3 is TGTGCCAGCTCTTCCGGTGGGGGGAGGAGCACAGATACGCAGTATTTT. Residues: CASSSGGGRSTDTQYF.

The table lists this clone with a count of one. This chain connects TRBV11-2 to TRBJ2-1; perhaps TRBD1 as D (6 bases). The CDR3 sequence is 16 residues long. The ends were cut back, 5 bases at V and 4 bases at J, with 18 bases in the middle. CDR1 is SGHAT, CDR2 FQNNGV, per germline. The CDR3 sequence is CASSQIQGNLYNEQFF. The CDR3 bases are TGTGCCAGCAGCCAGATACAGGGAAACCTATACAATGAGCAGTTCTTC.

This sequence joins TRBV19 and TRBJ1-5; D gene uncertain. The CDR3 is made up of 13 amino acids. Per the germline V gene, CDR1 is LNHDA and CDR2 is SQIVND (reference sequence). The germline V and J ends were trimmed by 3 bases and 5 bases, with 8 bases remaining between them. This chain's CDR3 is CASSIPPYQPQHF. CDR3 sequence (DNA): TGTGCCAGTAGTATCCCCCCGTATCAGCCCCAGCATTTT.

This chain uses TRBV5-1 with TRBJ2-1; 7 nucleotides line up with TRBD2. CDR1 is SGHRS, CDR2 YFSETQ, per germline. The V and J ends lost 4 bases and 0 bases, in that order; junction bases with no gene match: 10. CDR3 length: 17 residues. CDR3 DNA: TGCGCCAGCAGCCCAAGCGGGGCGGGGAGCTCCTACAATGAGCAGTTCTTC. Translating gives CASSPSGAGSSYNEQFF.